Described below is a single TCR beta chain sequence and its context. Its target is not known. Patients who had autoimmune disease history or got systemic immunosuppression were left out. Clones were read by immunoSEQ multiplex PCR, and TCRdb kept only the in-frame ones, dropping some. In the table there are approximately 90,000 clones, roughly 91% of which are singletons. Germline V CDR1 and CDR2: MNHEY, SVGAGI. This CDR3 comprises 15 residues. The V and J ends lost 0 bases and 6 bases respectively, with 15 bases between them. These data belong to a study of OX40 agonist ivuxolimab in advanced cancers. About the research overall: Therapy given before enrollment (anti-PD-1, anti-PD-L1 or anti-CTLA-4) was allowed, and around 44% had some. Study-level points and caveats: CD4+ and CD8+ blood T cells expanded clonally by week 6 at 0.1 to 3.0 mg/kg. Clonal expansion among partial responders at 0.1-3.0 mg/kg ranked near the lowest.

The TCR was taken from an adult with an advanced solid tumor such as melanoma, head and neck, liver or kidney cancer. The input for sequencing was CD4+ or CD8+ T cells sorted from blood, taken in a trial of the OX40 agonist ivuxolimab. The rearrangement joins TRBV6-5 to TRBJ2-7; D not resolved. CDR3 loop: CASSYSHQPPVEQYF. As DNA, the CDR3 is TGTGCCAGCAGTTACTCGCATCAGCCCCCGGTCGAGCAGTACTTC.